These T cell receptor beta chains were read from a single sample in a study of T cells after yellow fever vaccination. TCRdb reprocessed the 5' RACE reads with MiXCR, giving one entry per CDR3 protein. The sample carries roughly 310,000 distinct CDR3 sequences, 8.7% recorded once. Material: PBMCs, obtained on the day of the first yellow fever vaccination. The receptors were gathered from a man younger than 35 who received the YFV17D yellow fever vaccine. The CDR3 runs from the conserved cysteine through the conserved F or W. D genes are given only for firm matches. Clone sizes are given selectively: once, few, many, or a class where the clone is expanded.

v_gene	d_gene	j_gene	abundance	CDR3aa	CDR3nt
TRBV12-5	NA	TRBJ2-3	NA	CASGSSGTDTQYF	TGTGCTAGTGGTTCCAGTGGGACAGATACGCAGTATTTT
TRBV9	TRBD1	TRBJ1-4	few	CASSAPDRGGSEKLFF	TGTGCCAGCAGCGCCCCCGACAGGGGGGGGAGTGAAAAACTGTTTTTT
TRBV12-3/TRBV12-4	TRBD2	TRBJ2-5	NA	CASTSGVGETQYF	TGTGCCAGCACTAGCGGGGTCGGGGAGACCCAGTACTTC
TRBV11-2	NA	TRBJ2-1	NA	CASSQGRGGGRIEQFF	TGTGCCAGCAGCCAAGGCAGAGGGGGGGGCCGAATTGAGCAGTTCTTC
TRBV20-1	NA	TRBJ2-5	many	CSASTGLVWETQYF	TGCAGTGCTAGTACGGGGTTGGTGTGGGAGACCCAGTACTTC
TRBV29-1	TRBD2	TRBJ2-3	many	CSVLLAGTDTQYF	TGCAGCGTGTTACTAGCGGGGACAGATACGCAGTATTTT
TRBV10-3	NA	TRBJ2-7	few	CAISSGLSYEQYF	TGTGCCATCAGTTCCGGACTCTCCTACGAGCAGTACTTC
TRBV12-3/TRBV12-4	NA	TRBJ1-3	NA	CASSLGRNTIYF	TGTGCCAGCAGTTTGGGTAGAAACACCATATATTTT
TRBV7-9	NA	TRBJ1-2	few	CASSLLGRDGYTF	TGTGCCAGCAGCTTATTGGGGAGAGATGGCTACACCTTC
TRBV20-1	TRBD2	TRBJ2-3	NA	CSQASGRSTDTQYF	TGCAGTCAGGCTAGCGGCCGTAGCACAGATACGCAGTATTTT
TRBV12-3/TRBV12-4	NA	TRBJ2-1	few	CASSLPNSYNEQFF	TGTGCCAGCAGCCTGCCGAACTCCTACAATGAGCAGTTCTTC
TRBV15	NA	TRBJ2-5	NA	CATSWRGELVQETQYF	TGTGCCACCAGCTGGAGAGGGGAACTCGTCCAAGAGACCCAGTACTTC
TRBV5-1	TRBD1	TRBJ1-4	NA	CASSLEGQGTEKLFF	TGCGCCAGCAGCTTGGAGGGACAGGGGACTGAAAAACTGTTTTTT
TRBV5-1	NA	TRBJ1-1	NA	CASSWTSAMNTEAFF	TGCGCCAGCAGCTGGACCTCGGCCATGAACACTGAAGCTTTCTTT
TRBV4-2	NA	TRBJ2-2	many	CASRPGQEGNTGELFF	TGTGCCAGCAGACCCGGACAGGAGGGCAACACCGGGGAGCTGTTTTTT
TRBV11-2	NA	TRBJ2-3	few	CASRPGGTDTQYF	TGTGCCAGCAGACCGGGGGGCACAGATACGCAGTATTTT
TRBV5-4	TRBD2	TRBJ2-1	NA	CASSFSSGGANEQFF	TGTGCCAGCAGCTTCTCTAGCGGGGGGGCTAATGAGCAGTTCTTC
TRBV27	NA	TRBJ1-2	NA	CASSSLTGGYTF	TGTGCCAGCAGTTCCTTGACGGGTGGCTACACCTTC
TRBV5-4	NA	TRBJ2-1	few	CASSLTGQGEQFF	TGTGCCAGCAGCTTGACTGGACAAGGTGAGCAGTTCTTC
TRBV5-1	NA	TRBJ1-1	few	CASALSLGVSEAFF	TGCGCCAGCGCTCTATCTCTGGGGGTGTCTGAAGCTTTCTTT
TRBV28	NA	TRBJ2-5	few	CASRISQETQYF	TGTGCCAGCAGGATCTCCCAAGAGACCCAGTACTTC
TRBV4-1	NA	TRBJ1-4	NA	CASSQGVGEEKLFF	TGCGCCAGCAGCCAAGGAGTAGGGGAAGAAAAACTGTTTTTT
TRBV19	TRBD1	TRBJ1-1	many	CASSISNRGPTEAFF	TGTGCCAGTAGTATCTCGAACAGGGGACCCACTGAAGCTTTCTTT
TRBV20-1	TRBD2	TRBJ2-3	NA	CSAWPGLAGGLDTQYF	TGCAGTGCTTGGCCGGGACTAGCGGGGGGGTTAGATACGCAGTATTTT
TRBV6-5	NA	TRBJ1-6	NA	CASSYSAGSGSPLHF	TGTGCCAGCAGTTACTCGGCGGGATCGGGATCACCCCTCCACTTT